What follows are 28 T cell receptor beta chains derived from one specimen sequenced in a study of neurological immune-mediated disorders. TCRdb reprocessed the 5' RACE reads with MiXCR, giving one entry per CDR3 protein. The sample carries 57,000 or so distinct CDR3 sequences, roughly 11% recorded once. The sequenced sample consisted of PBMCs. These receptors were obtained from a man aged 60 to 75 in good health.

This clonotype has a count of ten or more. CDR3 in DNA: TGCAGTGCTAGAGATGGGTACGCTCCAGGGGGGTATGGCTACACCTTC. Its protein is CSARDGYAPGGYGYTF. J is TRBJ1-2 and V is TRBV20-1, with 7 bases lining up with TRBD1. V lost 0 bases and J lost 5; bases outside the gene matches: 12. The CDR3 has 16 residues. Per germline, CDR1 DFQATT and CDR2 SNEGSKA (reference sequence).

At least ten counts were recorded for this clonotype. The CDR3: CSAREDVNTEAFF. CDR3 nucleotide sequence: TGCAGTGCTAGAGAGGATGTGAACACTGAAGCTTTCTTT. The rearrangement uses TRBV20-1 and TRBJ1-1, with D uncertain. Germline CDR1 DFQATT, CDR2 SNEGSKA (reference sequence). V lost 0 bases and J lost 0, with 5 bases in between. The CDR3 is 13 amino acids.

The rearrangement uses TRBV28 and TRBJ2-2; tentative D call: TRBD2 (6 bases). Trimming removed 6 bases at V and 12 bases at J, with 20 bases between. Germline CDR1 MDHEN, CDR2 SYDVKM. The CDR3 has 14 amino acids. CDR3 nucleotide sequence: TGTGCCAGCAGACTCCGCCCGAGGGACTCCAAGCTGTTTTTT. This gives the protein CASRLRPRDSKLFF.

This clonotype was observed many times. The CDR3 DNA sequence: TGTGCCAGCAGCTTGGCTGCTAGCGGGGGATACTATACGCAGTATTTT. This encodes CASSLAASGGYYTQYF. The chain is built from TRBV5-5 and TRBJ2-3; 10 bases map to TRBD2. Germline CDR1 reads SGHKS; CDR2 reads YYEKEE (reference sequence). The CDR3 runs 16 residues. The ends lost 0 bases at V and 7 bases at J; junction bases unmatched: 8.

This clonotype was picked up many times. The J gene is TRBJ2-7, the V gene TRBV7-9; D might be TRBD1 or TRBD2, each matching 5 bases. Germline V gene lookup returns CDR1 SEHNR and CDR2 FQNEAQ (reference sequence). Trimming stripped 0 bases from V and 5 bases from J, with 11 bases between. The CDR3 sequence is 14 residues long. The CDR3 bases are TGTGCCAGCAGCTTAGCGCTTTGGGGGAACGAGCAGTACTTC. This encodes CASSLALWGNEQYF.

This clonotype was counted at least ten times. The V call is TRBV7-2, the J call TRBJ2-2; D may be TRBD2 (6 bases). V was trimmed by 1 base and J by 3 bases, leaving 12 bases between them. From germline, CDR1 is SGHTA and CDR2 FQGNSA. CDR3 length: 16 amino acids. The DNA for the CDR3 is TGTGCCAGCAGCTTAGTTGGAGGAGGGGACACCGGGGAGCTGTTTTTT. Residues: CASSLVGGGDTGELFF.

As for this clonotype: A much larger clonotype is one base distant, so this may be a read error. This chain links TRBV20-1 with TRBJ1-3; maybe TRBD1 (6 bases). Trimming took 6 bases from V and 3 from J, leaving 15 bases between them. Germline CDR1 and CDR2: DFQATT and SNEGSKA (reference sequence). This CDR3 is built from 14 residues. The CDR3 sequence: CSAKIVTGGNTIYF. For the CDR3, the DNA is TGCAGTGCCAAGATCGTGACAGGTGGAAACACCATATATTTT.

This clonotype was counted many times. The chain has TRBV5-5 and TRBJ2-6, with D hard to call. The V end lost 0 bases, the J end lost 2 bases, and 9 bases lay between the germline ends. This CDR3 has 16 amino acids. CDR1 and CDR2 (germline): SGHKS, YYEKEE (reference sequence). The chain's CDR3 is CASSLVSLAGANVLTF. CDR3 DNA: TGTGCCAGCAGCTTGGTCAGCCTCGCTGGGGCCAACGTCCTGACTTTC.

In its sample, this clonotype was seen many times. The CDR3 sequence: CASSLEGTTDEQYF. The CDR3, as DNA: TGTGCCAGCAGCTTAGAAGGGACCACCGACGAGCAGTACTTC. The gene calls are TRBV7-9 and TRBJ2-7; D may match TRBD1 or TRBD2 (5 bases each). Trimming took 1 base from V and 5 from J, leaving 12 bases between them. Germline V lookup: CDR1 SEHNR, CDR2 FQNEAQ (reference sequence). This CDR3 region has 14 residues. The full variable domain, completed using reference TRBV7-9 and TRBJ2-7, is DTGVSQNPRHKITKRGQNVTFRCDPISEHNRLYWYRQTLGQGPEFLTYFQNEAQLEKSRLLSDRFSAERPKGSFSTLEIQRTEQGDSAMYLCASSLEGTTDEQYFGPGTRLTVT.

The table lists this clonotype with many counts. The rearrangement uses TRBV4-2 and TRBJ1-2; 8 bases are a match to TRBD1. Germline CDR1 is LGHNA and CDR2 is YNFKEQ. V lost 1 base and J lost 3; bases outside the gene matches: 1. The CDR3 covers 14 residues. The CDR3 loop is CASSQATGDYGYTF. The CDR3 coding sequence is TGTGCCAGCAGCCAAGCGACAGGGGACTATGGCTACACCTTC.

This clonotype was counted at least ten times. The rearrangement links TRBV20-1 to TRBJ2-5; D gene uncertain. V lost 1 base, J lost 0 bases, and 6 bases lay in between. Germline-derived CDR1 and CDR2 are DFQATT and SNEGSKA (reference sequence). The CDR3 contains 13 residues. The DNA of the CDR3 is TGCAGTGCTAGAGTCCCGAACCAAGAGACCCAGTACTTC. It is translated as CSARVPNQETQYF.

There are many counts of this clonotype. The V gene is TRBV28, the J gene TRBJ1-2; the D gene is possibly TRBD1 (5 bases). The CDR3 contains 14 residues. Looked up from germline, CDR1 is MDHEN and CDR2 is SYDVKM. Trimming shortened V by 2 bases and J by 4 bases, and 11 bases separated the two germline ends. The CDR3 reads CASSLVGGSYGYTF. Here the CDR3 DNA reads TGTGCCAGCAGTTTAGTCGGGGGGTCCTATGGCTACACCTTC.

The chain joins TRBV12-5 to TRBJ2-5, with 7 positions matching TRBD1. The V and J ends lost 9 bases and 1 base, in that order; junction bases with no gene match: 11. This CDR3 contains 15 residues. The germline CDR1 and CDR2 sequences are LGHNT and FRNRAP. The CDR3 coding sequence is TGTGCTAGCCATCCGAGGGACAGCCTCCAAGAGACCCAGTACTTC. It is translated as CASHPRDSLQETQYF. Filled out from reference TRBV12-5 and TRBJ2-5, the complete variable domain reads DARVTQTPRHKVTEMGQEVTMRCQPILGHNTVFWYRQTMMQGLELLAYFRNRAPLDDSGMPKDRFSAEMPDATLATLKIQPSEPRDSAVYFCASHPRDSLQETQYFGPGTRLLVL.

This clonotype was detected ten times or more. This rearrangement joins TRBV27 to TRBJ1-2, with D possibly TRBD1 on 5 matching bases. The CDR3 is 14 residues long. Deletions cut 2 bases from V and 2 bases from J, with 9 bases between. CDR1 and CDR2 (germline): MNHEY, SMNVEV (reference sequence). CDR3 sequence reads: CASSLMRGNYGYTF. Here the CDR3 DNA reads TGTGCCAGCAGTTTAATGAGGGGCAACTATGGCTACACCTTC.

For this clonotype: A much larger clone lies a single base off, so this may be a read error. This chain connects TRBV20-1 to TRBJ2-7; D might be TRBD1 or TRBD2, each matching 6 bases. Germline CDR1 DFQATT, CDR2 SNEGSKA (reference sequence). V shed 0 bases and J shed 2 bases, with 8 bases lying between them. The CDR3 length is 13 residues. Here the CDR3 DNA reads TGCAGTGCTAGAGAAGGGGGGACCTACGAGCAGTACTTC. Residues: CSAREGGTYEQYF.

This clonotype was seen repeatedly, ten times or more. The chain links TRBV10-3 to TRBJ2-7; TRBD2 matches 7 bases. The CDR3 loop spans 15 amino acids. Germline CDR1 is ENHRY and CDR2 is SYGVKD. V shed 2 bases and J 0 bases; nucleotides not matched to a gene: 4. The CDR3 DNA follows: TGTGCCATCAGTGAGCCCGGGAGGAGCTCCTACGAGCAGTACTTC. It specifies CAISEPGRSSYEQYF.

The table lists this clonotype with many counts. The chain carries TRBV6-5 and TRBJ2-3; D may be TRBD2 (6 bases). Trimming took 6 bases from V and 0 from J, leaving 13 bases between them. CDR3 length equals 15 residues. Germline V gives CDR1 MNHEY, CDR2 SVGAGI. The CDR3 DNA follows: TGTGCCAGCAGACCCGAGGGGACTAGCACAGATACGCAGTATTTT. Translating it yields CASRPEGTSTDTQYF.

This clonotype was detected ten times or more. The V gene is TRBV5-6, the J gene TRBJ1-1, with a weak D call TRBD1 (5 bases). The CDR3 extends over 13 amino acids. Per the germline V gene, CDR1 is SGHDT and CDR2 is YYEEEE. The V gene lost 4 bases and the J gene lost 5 bases, with 12 bases spanning the gap. CDR3 nucleotides: TGTGCCAGCAGCCTCCGTTGGGGGACTGAAGCTTTCTTT. It codes for CASSLRWGTEAFF.

This clonotype occurred many times. The chain couples TRBV11-2 to TRBJ2-7; 7 bases align to TRBD1. Germline V gene lookup returns CDR1 SGHAT and CDR2 FQNNGV. V gave up 5 bases and J gave up 0 bases; unmatched junction bases: 4. CDR3 length: 14 amino acids. The CDR3 region has the DNA TGTGCCAGCAGCGTGACAGGGAGCTCCTACGAGCAGTACTTC. This encodes CASSVTGSSYEQYF.

This clonotype came up many times. The chain links TRBV10-3 to TRBJ1-1; 8 bases match TRBD1. Germline CDR1 reads ENHRY; CDR2 reads SYGVKD. The CDR3 loop spans 17 amino acids. J lost 4 bases, V lost 6 bases, and 16 bases had no gene match. CDR3 protein: CAIRGGTGAGSGTEAFF. The CDR3, as DNA: TGTGCCATCAGAGGCGGGACAGGCGCGGGATCGGGCACTGAAGCTTTCTTT.

This clonotype was counted at least ten times. At one end the junction does not follow the germline gene, possibly because of a read error. The V gene is TRBV12-3 or TRBV12-4, the J gene TRBJ2-1, with D maybe TRBD1 (6 bases). The CDR3 has 11 residues. CDR3 in DNA: TGTGCCAGCAGCTTGGGACACTCAGAGGTCTTC. Protein product: CASSLGHSEVF.

This clonotype was observed many times. The V and J genes are TRBV6-5 and TRBJ1-6, with 7 bases identical to TRBD1. CDR1 and CDR2 from the germline V gene are MNHEY and SVGAGI. The CDR3 loop spans 15 amino acids. Germline trimming cut 5 bases from V and 7 bases from J; bases unmatched to any gene: 8. In DNA form, the CDR3 reads TGTGCCAGCAGTACTGGGACAGTGATCAATTCACCCCTCCACTTT. This sequence encodes CASSTGTVINSPLHF.

As concerns this clonotype: Being one base from a much bigger clone, this may be a read error. The DNA of the CDR3 is TGTGCCAGCAGCTTGCCGGGGGGGCGGTCTTCTATTGAGCAGTTCTTC. Translation gives CASSLPGGRSSIEQFF. V usage is TRBV7-2 and J usage is TRBJ2-1, with 8 bases aligning to TRBD2. After removal of 3 bases from V and 9 bases from J, the junction contained 13 bases not matched to a gene. CDR1 and CDR2 (germline): SGHTA, FQGNSA. CDR3 size: 16 residues. The full variable domain, its missing parts supplied by reference TRBV7-2 and TRBJ2-1, is GAGVSQSPSNKVTEKGKDVELRCDPISGHTALYWYRQSLGQGLEFLIYFQGNSAPDKSGLPSDRFSAERTGGSVSTLTIQRTQQEDSAVYLCASSLPGGRSSIEQFFGPGTRLTVL.

This clonotype was recorded at least ten times. V gene TRBV3-1 combines with J gene TRBJ2-1; maybe TRBD2 (5 bases). In germline, CDR1 is LGHDT, CDR2 YNNKEL (reference sequence). V lost 2 bases and J 9 bases, leaving 20 bases between the germline ends. The CDR3 contains 16 residues. CDR3 sequence (DNA): TGTGCCAGCAGCCAATGGGCGGGTAGCGAGTGGAGTGAGCAGTTCTTC. Its translation is CASSQWAGSEWSEQFF.

This clonotype came up many times. The rearrangement links TRBV29-1 to TRBJ1-1; D is ambiguous. V was clipped by 5 bases and J by 1 base, with 8 bases between them. CDR3 length: 12 amino acids. Per germline, CDR1 SQVTM and CDR2 ANQGSEA. The CDR3 bases are TGCAGCGTTCCAAGTGGGAACACTGAAGCTTTCTTT. It codes for CSVPSGNTEAFF.

This chain joins TRBV10-3 and TRBJ1-1; 7 nucleotides align to TRBD1. The germline V gene has CDR1 ENHRY and CDR2 SYGVKD. V dropped 7 bases and J dropped 5; count of bases not matched to a gene: 7. The CDR3 has 13 amino acids. The CDR3 region is CAITEGQQTEAFF. The CDR3 bases are TGTGCCATCACCGAGGGACAGCAGACTGAAGCTTTCTTT.

This clonotype was seen repeatedly, ten times or more. V is TRBV29-1 and J is TRBJ2-5; no firm D call. Germline-derived CDR1 and CDR2 are SQVTM and ANQGSEA. The CDR3 spans 11 residues. The V end was cut by 8 bases, the J end by 4 bases, with 11 bases between. As DNA, the CDR3 is TGCAGCACCCGGTGGGGAGAGACCCAGTACTTC. It specifies CSTRWGETQYF.

This clonotype was observed many times. The rearrangement uses TRBV10-3 and TRBJ2-3; 10 nucleotides match TRBD2. With 3 bases clipped from V and 4 bases from J, the junction kept 4 bases outside the gene matches. Germline CDR1 reads ENHRY; CDR2 reads SYGVKD. The CDR3 is 15 amino acids. CDR3 DNA: TGTGCCATCAGTGATCTAGCGGGAGACTCAGATACGCAGTATTTT. Its translation: CAISDLAGDSDTQYF.